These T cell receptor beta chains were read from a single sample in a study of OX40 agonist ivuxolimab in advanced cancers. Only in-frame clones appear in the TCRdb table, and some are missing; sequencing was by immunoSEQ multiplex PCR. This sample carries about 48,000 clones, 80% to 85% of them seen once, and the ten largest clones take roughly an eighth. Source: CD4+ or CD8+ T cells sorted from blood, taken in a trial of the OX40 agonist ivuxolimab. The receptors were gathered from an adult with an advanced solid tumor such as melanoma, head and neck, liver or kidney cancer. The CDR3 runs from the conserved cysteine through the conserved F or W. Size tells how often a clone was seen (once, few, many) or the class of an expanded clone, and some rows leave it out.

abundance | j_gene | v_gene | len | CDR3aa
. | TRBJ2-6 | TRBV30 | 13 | CAWSVSGANVLTF
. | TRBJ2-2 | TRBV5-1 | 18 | CASSDGTSGRLDTGELFF
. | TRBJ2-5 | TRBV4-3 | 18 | CASSQPARTGGIQETQYF
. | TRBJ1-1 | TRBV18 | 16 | CASSPGLGTGNTEAFF
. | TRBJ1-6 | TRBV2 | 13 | CASRGQGGSPLHF
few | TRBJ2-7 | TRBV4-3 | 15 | CASSQTSGSYYEQYF
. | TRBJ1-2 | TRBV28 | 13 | CASSLNLNYGYTF
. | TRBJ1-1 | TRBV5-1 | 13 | CASSTNPGTEAFF
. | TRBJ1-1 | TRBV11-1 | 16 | CASSSRGQGPNTEAFF
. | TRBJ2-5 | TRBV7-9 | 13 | CASSPPLAETQYF
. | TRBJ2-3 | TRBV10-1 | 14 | CASSSVGATDTQYF
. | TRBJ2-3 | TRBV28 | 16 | CASSLSSSGRGYTQYF
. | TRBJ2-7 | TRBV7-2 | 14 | CASSPSGYLYEQYF
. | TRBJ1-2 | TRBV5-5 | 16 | CASSLETGRKGEGYTF
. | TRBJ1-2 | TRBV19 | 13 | CASSGTAYYGYTF
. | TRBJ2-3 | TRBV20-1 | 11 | CTSLDTDTQYF
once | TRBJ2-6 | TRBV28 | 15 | CASSFEGSGANVLTF
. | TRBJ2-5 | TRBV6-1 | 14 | CASSGSGTEETQYF
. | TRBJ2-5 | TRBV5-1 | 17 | CASSSGAGGGGIETQYF
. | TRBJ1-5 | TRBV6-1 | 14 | CASSGSPTGQPQHF
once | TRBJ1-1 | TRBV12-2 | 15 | CASRCPRAGGTEAFF
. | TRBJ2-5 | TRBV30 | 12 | CAWNTGGETQYF
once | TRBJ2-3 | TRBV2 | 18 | CASTIRSSGVSSTDTQYF
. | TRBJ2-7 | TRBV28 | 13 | CASSLSLTYEQYF
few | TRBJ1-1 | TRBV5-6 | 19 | CASSLGTAGTGGFDTEAFF
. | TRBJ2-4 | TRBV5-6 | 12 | CASSFGGNIQYF
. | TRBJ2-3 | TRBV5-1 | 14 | CASSLEGQTDTQYF
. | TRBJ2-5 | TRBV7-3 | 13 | CASSEGQQETQYF
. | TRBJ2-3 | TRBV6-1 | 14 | CASSYSGGTDTQYF
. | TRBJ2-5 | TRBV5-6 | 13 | CASSLQGVETQYF
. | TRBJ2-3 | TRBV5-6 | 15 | CASSQTGGQPDTQYF
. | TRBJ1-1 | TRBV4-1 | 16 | CASSQGLDLSPPEAFF
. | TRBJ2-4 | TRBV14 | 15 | CASSRASSVGAIQYF
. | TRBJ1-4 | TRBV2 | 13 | CASRTGLGEKLFF
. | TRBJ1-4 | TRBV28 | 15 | CASSFEGGRVEKLFF
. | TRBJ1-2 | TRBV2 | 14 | CASREGDRNYGYTF
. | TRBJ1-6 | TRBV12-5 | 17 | CASGLVLQGSHNSPLHF
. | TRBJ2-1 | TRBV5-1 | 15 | CASSLAGVATREQFF
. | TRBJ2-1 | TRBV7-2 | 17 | CASSPQGGASSYNEQFF
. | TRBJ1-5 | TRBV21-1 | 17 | CASSARPGTGGFQPQHF
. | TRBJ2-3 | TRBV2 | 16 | CASSEGVERGTDTQYF
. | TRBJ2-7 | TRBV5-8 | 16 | CASSPGGLAGVREQYF
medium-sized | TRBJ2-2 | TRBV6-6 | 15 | CASSLRDRDTGELFF
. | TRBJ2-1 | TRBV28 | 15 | CASSIPGTGYNEQFF
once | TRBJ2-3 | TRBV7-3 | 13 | CASSLQWADTQYF
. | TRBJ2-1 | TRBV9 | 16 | CASSGGEDGGYNEQFF
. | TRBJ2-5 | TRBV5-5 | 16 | CASSRGGQGAQETQYF
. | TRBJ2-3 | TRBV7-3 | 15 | CASSLTPGQRDTQYF
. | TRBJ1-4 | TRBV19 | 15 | CASSSSIGTVEKLFF
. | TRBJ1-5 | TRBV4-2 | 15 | CASSPSADSNQPQHF
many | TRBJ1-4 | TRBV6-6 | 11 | CASRKNEKLFF